This TCR beta chain was captured in a study of cytomegalovirus exposure and HLA in healthy donors. Overall study context: Some 77 million unique TCRs from HLA-typed donors were held in an early release of data. Study-level points and caveats: Another analysis was done later, and it associated 16,951 TCR beta sequences with HLA alleles at 0.05 false discovery rate. An apparent linkage of common viral pathogens to several of the most significant clusters emerged in a later analysis.

PCR primers comprised 60 Vbeta and 13 Jbeta primers. Clones were sequenced by immunoSEQ multiplex PCR, and TCRdb holds only the in-frame ones, with some missing. This table holds approximately 150,000 clones, less than 90% found once. With 6 bases removed from V and 6 bases from J, the gap between germline ends came to 17 bases. The CDR3 has 15 amino acids. The germline gives CDR1 MNHEY, CDR2 SVGAGI. Regarding this clone: Antigen unknown.

The clonotype was recovered from a boy aged 2-15 years in good health and CMV-seronegative. V and J are TRBV6-5 and TRBJ2-2, with D perhaps matching TRBD2 (8 bases). Sequencing input: PBMCs. The CDR3 protein is CASSRGGQGAGELFF. The CDR3 region has the DNA TGTGCCAGCAGCCGCGGGGGGCAGGGGGCCGGGGAGCTGTTTTTT.